This entry describes one T cell receptor (beta chain). What it recognizes is unknown. Time point reported: newly diagnosed GD, antithyroid drugs for less than 3 months. Isolated PBMC RNA provided the starting material for the TCR library. This entry belongs to a study of regulatory T cells in long-lasting Graves disease. Across the study: Less than 3 months of antithyroid drugs had been taken by newly diagnosed Graves' patients. Study findings and constraints: Patients with persistent Graves' had lower TCR diversity than newly diagnosed patients.

Arm-PCR with iRepertoire HTBI primers amplified the CDR3 regions for these TCR beta libraries. TCRdb redid the calling of the multiplex PCR reads with MiXCR, one entry per CDR3 protein. Of about 330,000 distinct CDR3 sequences listed, around 16% were seen once; the top ten hold around 20%. Germline V gives CDR1 DFQATT, CDR2 SNEGSKA (reference sequence). The V segment lost 0 bases and the J segment 3 bases; nucleotides outside the gene matches: 5. The CDR3 length is 16 residues. These data also featured in a second study, about T cells in Graves' hyperthyroidism and ophthalmopathy.

This receptor was obtained from a woman younger than 35 with Graves disease. This chain joins TRBV20-1 and TRBJ2-1; 10 bases match TRBD2. The specimen was peripheral blood mononuclear cells (PBMCs), collected at new diagnosis, from a patient treated with antithyroid drugs. DNA of the CDR3: TGCAGTGCTAGAGACCCCAGCGGGAGGGACTACAATGAGCAGTTCTTC. It translates to CSARDPSGRDYNEQFF.